The text below deals with one T cell receptor beta chain. The sample originates from a study of blood T cell repertoires in COVID-19. Study information: Some COVID-19 samples were acute and others convalescent; all came from the United States, Italy and Spain. Sample material is recorded as cDNA or gDNA derived from T cells, B-cell-depleted T cells, or PBMCs.

Authors' methods: Estimates of nucleated cell counts were drawn from the amplification of reference gene primers. Using immunoSEQ multiplex PCR, the repertoire was profiled, and TCRdb retains in-frame clones only, with some absent. V and J calls and clone size are copied from that table; D and trimming were computed from the DNA. Here the sample spans fewer than 80,000 clones, roughly nine tenths being singletons. Germline CDR1 is LGHNA and CDR2 is YSLEER. Trimming took 4 bases from V and 4 from J; bases not matched to a gene: 13. This CDR3 contains 16 residues. The source of this sequence is a woman aged 80 or older with active or convalescent COVID-19. The J gene is TRBJ2-7, the V gene TRBV4-3, with TRBD2 matching over 7 bases. The specimen was peripheral blood. The CDR3 DNA sequence: TGCGCCAGCAGCCGAGACTACGGCACAGCGGGATACGAGCAGTACTTC. Its protein product is CASSRDYGTAGYEQYF.